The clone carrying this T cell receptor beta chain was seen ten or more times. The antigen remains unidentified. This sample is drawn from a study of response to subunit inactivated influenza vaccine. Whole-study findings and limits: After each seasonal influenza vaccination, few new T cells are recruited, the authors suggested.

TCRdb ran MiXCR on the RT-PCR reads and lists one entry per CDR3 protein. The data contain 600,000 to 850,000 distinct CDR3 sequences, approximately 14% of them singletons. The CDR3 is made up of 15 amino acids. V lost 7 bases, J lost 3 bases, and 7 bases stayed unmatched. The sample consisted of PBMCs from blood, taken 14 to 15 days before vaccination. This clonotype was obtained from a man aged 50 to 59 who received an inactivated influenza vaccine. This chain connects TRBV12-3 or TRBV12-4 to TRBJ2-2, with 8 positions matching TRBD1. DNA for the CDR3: TGTGCCAGCACTCGACGACAGGGGTACACCGGGGAGCTGTTTTTT. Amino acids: CASTRRQGYTGELFF.